The clone carrying this T cell receptor (beta chain) turned up a few times. Researchers prepared the TCRbeta library using unique molecular identifiers, the study reports. TCRdb ran MiXCR on the PCR reads and lists one entry per CDR3 protein. This sample has just under 150,000 distinct CDR3 sequences, with more than 8% found just once. The data are from a study of T-cell reconstitution after alpha-beta-depleted transplantation in children. This CDR3 has 14 amino acids. The germline CDR1 and CDR2 sequences are SGHTA and FQGNSA. Trimming took off 3 bases at V and 4 bases at J, with 11 bases between the two ends.

The rearrangement uses TRBV7-2 and TRBJ2-3; D uncertain. The TCR was taken from a female patient aged 2-9 years who had a stem cell transplant for congenital amegakaryocytic thrombocytopenia, so the T cells may come from the graft donor. Here the sequenced sample was PBMCs, mostly from graft donor cells, taken 180 days after TCRalphabeta/CD19-depleted stem cell transplant. In DNA, the CDR3 is TGTGCCAGCAGCTTTCACTACGGAGCAGATACGCAGTATTTT. This encodes CASSFHYGADTQYF.